This TCR beta chain was sequenced in a study of control samples from healthy donors and cancer patients. Libraries were prepared by immunoSEQ multiplex PCR; TCRdb keeps only in-frame clonotypes and omits some of them. The table shows some 79,000 clones, with approximately 84% occurring only once. The TCR originated in a woman aged 45 to 65 in good health. The sequenced material came from blood.

CDR3 protein: CASSPRGSYNEQFF. CDR3 in DNA: TGTGCCAGCAGCCCGAGGGGATCCTACAATGAGCAGTTCTTC. The chain has TRBV7-9 and TRBJ2-1, with D perhaps matching TRBD1 or TRBD2 (5 bases each). The CDR3 contains 14 residues. CDR1 and CDR2 (germline): SEHNR, FQNEAQ (reference sequence). Trimming removed 5 bases from V and 1 base from J, with 9 bases in between.